This T cell receptor (beta chain) stems from a study of regulatory T cells in long-lasting Graves disease. Findings of the study overall: TCR diversity was lower in persistent Graves' patients (versus newly diagnosed ones).

With iRepertoire HTBI primers and Arm-PCR of CDR3 regions, TCR beta libraries were built. TCRdb analysed the multiplex PCR reads with MiXCR anew, one entry per CDR3 protein. The repertoire holds fewer than 550,000 distinct CDR3 sequences, with roughly a sixth as singletons. In its sample, this clonotype was seen many times. The antigen is unknown. Documented time point: newly diagnosed GD, antithyroid drugs for less than 3 months. Construction of the TCR library relied on RNA isolated from PBMCs. An endocrinology department in Xi'an, China, supplied the patients. Per germline, CDR1 SGHVS and CDR2 FQNEAQ. The CDR3 consists of 15 residues. V lost 5 bases and J 2 bases, leaving 15 bases between the germline ends. These data are also associated with another study on T cells in Graves' hyperthyroidism and ophthalmopathy. As that report states: Those patients with uncontrolled infection, other autoimmune disease, pregnancy or lactation were excluded.

This chain uses TRBV7-8 with TRBJ2-5; D unclear. The source was peripheral blood mononuclear cells (PBMCs), collected at new diagnosis, from a patient treated with antithyroid drugs. The sequence derives from a woman aged 35-65 years with Graves disease. The CDR3 nucleotides read TGTGCCAGCAGCGAAAGACCGAATGAACAAGAGACCCAGTACTTC. Translation: CASSERPNEQETQYF.